The clone carrying this T cell receptor beta chain appeared a single time. The target antigen is unknown. The V and J ends lost 5 bases and 7 bases respectively, with 26 bases between them. CDR1 SGHNT and CDR2 YENEEA come from the germline V gene. This CDR3 has 17 residues. This sample is part of a study of CD8 T cells in ankylosing spondylitis. Library preparation for TCR beta used quantitative 5'-RACE with molecular barcodes. TCRdb re-called the 5' RACE reads through MiXCR, storing one row per CDR3 protein. The data hold 100,000 or so distinct CDR3 sequences, with roughly 9% observed a single time. Study-level findings and limits: The disease-linked clones had a CD8+ phenotype and low blood frequencies. A TCR beta motif of eight highly homologous variants appeared characteristic of ankylosing spondylitis blood.

This clonotype was sampled from a male donor with ankylosing spondylitis. Material: blood, either unsorted or a sorted T cell fraction (not recorded which). The chain has TRBV11-3 and TRBJ1-2; weak D call: TRBD1 (5 bases). This CDR3 reads CASSPQRGAIRDGGYTF. The CDR3 DNA reads as TGTGCCAGCAGCCCCCAGCGGGGCGCCATTAGGGACGGTGGCTACACCTTC.